This entry describes one TCR beta chain. This clonotype was seen ten or more times. Its antigen remains unidentified. No base quality values were provided; no much bigger clone lies one nucleotide off. TCR alpha and beta CDR3 regions were amplified with the iRepertoire nested amplicon-rescue multiplex PCR (arm-PCR) platform from RNA. One-step reverse transcription and amplification used about 95-400 ng of tissue mRNA or PBMC total RNA as input. Following bead purification, Illumina adapters were added by a secondary multiplex PCR, and the libraries were gel-purified between 200 and 400 bp. Internal 6-nucleotide barcodes were carried by the libraries and were used for demultiplexing. Sequencing of the libraries was done on an Illumina MiSeq using 2x220 or 2x250 nucleotide paired-end reads. On the study's bioinformatics: FLASH 1.2.11 was used to merge paired reads, and BWA-MEM then aligned the reads to the GRCh37 human genome before TRA and TRB reads were extracted. For V and J assignment, an IMGT-derived reference of cassette sequences and CDR3 motifs that included pseudogenes was used. Three-frame translation of reads was performed, and productive CDR3s were defined as those with a C...FGXG motif and no stop codons. Clonotypes were defined as unique combinations of V-J cassette pair and CDR3 amino acid sequence. Filtering of reads was based on Hamming distance, with the threshold set by the sequence error rate of each sample in mapped regions. TCRdb took the public reads, trimmed them with fastp at Q25, ran MiXCR for clone calling and kept in-frame beta chains. When rows share a CDR3 protein, they turn into one entry using the most common DNA and genes. The V and J calls and clone size come from TCRdb's table, not from the authors' own analysis. The sample data list approximately 120,000 distinct CDR3 sequences, and about 25% of these were observed just once. The top ten clonotypes cover under 45% of the sample.

The germline ends are 18 bases apart after V is trimmed by 6 bases and J by 4 bases. Based on the germline V gene (reference sequence), the CDR1 and CDR2 sequences are MNHEY and SMNVEV. The CDR3 measures 15 amino acids from cysteine to phenylalanine. Left in the record is the CDR3 DNA by itself, 45 bases read in frame from the first base. The entry originates in a study of glioma-infiltrating T cells (dated by TCRdb to 2015 to 2016). At the level of the whole study: Sequencing of TCR alpha- and beta-chain repertoires was performed on glioma tissue, on non-neoplastic brain tissue, and on matched peripheral blood mononuclear cells. To measure how far tissue and blood T-cell populations diverged, each tissue-infiltrating repertoire was compared against the peripheral blood repertoire of the same patient. Three low-grade glioma patients, roughly eight primary glioblastoma patients, and three non-glioma patients who contributed non-neoplastic brain tissue made up the paired cohort. On the study overall, not on this receptor specifically: Small numbers underpinned the group comparisons: eight glioblastoma patients, three low-grade glioma patients and three non-neoplastic patients. In non-neoplastic patients, VJ-independent divergence between tissue and blood fell below expectation, whereas in all gliomas, and especially in low-grade gliomas, the divergence rose above expectation. Very few CDR3 sequences were found to be shared between tissue and blood, and this scarcity was attributed to high CDR3 diversity and limited sampling.

The chain is assembled from TRBV27 and TRBJ1-2, with a weak D call of TRBD1 (6 bases match). Source material: glioma tissue, nonneoplastic brain tissue, or PBMCs (not recorded which). The TCR was taken from a human donor with low-grade glioma or glioblastoma, undergoing nonglioma brain surgery, or in good health (not recorded which). The CDR3 amino acid sequence is: CASSFRGGAPYGYTF. The base sequence is TGTGCCAGCAGCTTCCGCGGGGGCGCTCCCTATGGCTACACCTTC.